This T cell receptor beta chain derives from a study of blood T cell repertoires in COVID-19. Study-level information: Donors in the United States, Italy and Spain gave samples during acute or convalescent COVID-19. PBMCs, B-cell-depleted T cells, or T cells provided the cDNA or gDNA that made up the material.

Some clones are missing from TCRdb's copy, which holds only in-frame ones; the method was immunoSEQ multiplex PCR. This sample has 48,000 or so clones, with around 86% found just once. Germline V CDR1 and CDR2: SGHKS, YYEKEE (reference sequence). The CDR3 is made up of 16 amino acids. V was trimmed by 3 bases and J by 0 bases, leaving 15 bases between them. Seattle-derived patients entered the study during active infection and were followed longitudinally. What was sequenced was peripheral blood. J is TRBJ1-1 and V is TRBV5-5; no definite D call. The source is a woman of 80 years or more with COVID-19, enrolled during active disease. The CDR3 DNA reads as TGTGCCAGCAGCTCAGGCAGGCCCGTTATGAACACTGAAGCTTTCTTT. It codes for CASSSGRPVMNTEAFF.